The 14 T cell receptor beta chains in this list originate from one sample, sequenced in a study of PD-L1 blockade in urothelial cancer. Repertoires were generated with immunoSEQ multiplex PCR, while TCRdb's copy carries only in-frame clones and drops some. The sample has some 45,000 clones, around nine tenths seen once. Time point described: pretreatment peripheral blood. Specimen: PBMCs, collected around atezolizumab (anti-PD-L1) treatment. These receptors all come from a donor at least 40 years old with urothelial cancer.

V is TRBV28 and J is TRBJ2-3; D is ambiguous. CDR1 is MDHEN, CDR2 SYDVKM, per germline. The CDR3 is made up of 14 amino acids. Trimming shortened V by 7 bases and J by 2 bases, and 13 bases separated the two germline ends. The CDR3 nucleotides read TGTGCCAGCACCCCCCCGCGGTACACAGATACGCAGTATTTT. The encoded protein is CASTPPRYTDTQYF.

The genes are TRBV29-1 and TRBJ1-1; possibly TRBD1 for D (6 bases). Trimming removed 4 bases at V and 0 bases at J, with 9 bases between. The CDR3 totals 13 residues. CDR1 and CDR2 (germline): SQVTM, ANQGSEA. CDR3 in DNA: TGCAGCGTTGCGAGGGGGATGAACACTGAAGCTTTCTTT. As protein: CSVARGMNTEAFF.

This rearrangement joins TRBV30 to TRBJ2-5; 7 bases are a match to TRBD1. CDR3 length: 14 residues. Germline-derived CDR1 and CDR2 are GTSNPN and SVGIG (reference sequence). With 4 bases clipped from V and 3 bases from J, the junction kept 8 bases outside the gene matches. CDR3 nucleotides: TGTGCCTGGACCAACAGGGGAAGGAAAGAGACCCAGTACTTC. Encoded protein: CAWTNRGRKETQYF. Combining the CDR3 with reference TRBV30 and TRBJ2-5 gives the whole variable domain SQTIHQWPATLVQPVGSPLSLECTVEGTSNPNLYWYRQAAGRGLQLLFYSVGIGQISSEVPQNLSASRPQDRQFILSSKKLLLSDSGFYLCAWTNRGRKETQYFGPGTRLLVL.

This rearrangement joins TRBV7-9 to TRBJ1-1; D gene uncertain. Looked up from germline, CDR1 is SEHNR and CDR2 is FQNEAQ (reference sequence). V lost 5 bases to trimming and J lost 3 bases, with 10 bases between them. The CDR3 has 13 residues. The CDR3 spells CASSPPQDTEAFF. CDR3 nucleotide sequence: TGTGCCAGCAGCCCTCCCCAGGACACTGAAGCTTTCTTT.

V gene TRBV2 combines with J gene TRBJ1-4; TRBD1 aligns across 9 bases. The CDR3 loop spans 15 amino acids. V lost 2 bases to trimming and J lost 8 bases; unmatched junction nucleotides: 6. The germline gives CDR1 SNHLY, CDR2 FYNNEI. The CDR3 sequence is CASSEFGDRVEKLFF. The CDR3 DNA is TGTGCCAGCAGTGAATTTGGGGACAGGGTAGAAAAACTGTTTTTT.

For this clone: One junction end disagrees with the germline gene, perhaps due to a read error. The rearrangement links TRBV4-3 to TRBJ1-3, with D perhaps TRBD1 (6 bases). The CDR3 covers 15 residues. The V gene's germline CDR1 is LGHNA and CDR2 YSLEER. CDR3 sequence: CASSQDSLTGDTIYF. CDR3 nucleotides: TGCGCCAGCAGCCAGGACAGTCTCACTGGAGACACCATATATTTT.

This chain joins TRBV11-2 and TRBJ2-3, with a weak D call TRBD2 (5 bases). CDR3 length: 15 residues. V was trimmed by 5 bases and J by 2 bases, leaving 14 bases between them. The germline gives CDR1 SGHAT, CDR2 FQNNGV. The CDR3 loop is CASSPQAVPTDTQYF. CDR3 DNA: TGTGCCAGCAGCCCCCAAGCGGTCCCCACAGATACGCAGTATTTT. Using reference TRBV11-2 and TRBJ2-3 for the parts outside the CDR3, the full variable domain is EAGVAQSPRYKIIEKRQSVAFWCNPISGHATLYWYQQILGQGPKLLIQFQNNGVVDDSQLPKDRFSAERLKGVDSTLKIQPAKLEDSAVYLCASSPQAVPTDTQYFGPGTRLTVL.

This chain uses TRBV7-2 with TRBJ2-4, with D perhaps TRBD2 (6 bases). Germline CDR1 SGHTA, CDR2 FQGNSA. This CDR3 region has 16 residues. The ends were cut back, 1 base at V and 1 base at J, with 11 bases in the middle. The CDR3 loop reads CASSLDPRGAKNIQYF. DNA for the CDR3: TGTGCCAGCAGCTTAGACCCTCGGGGGGCCAAAAACATTCAGTACTTC.

The V and J genes are TRBV6-1 and TRBJ2-7, with D perhaps TRBD1 (5 bases). The CDR3 has 14 residues. V was cut by 2 bases and J by 7 bases, with 15 bases left in between. The germline V gene encodes CDR1 MNHNS and CDR2 SASEGT. The CDR3: CASSESRRVDEQYF. CDR3 sequence (DNA): TGTGCCAGCAGTGAAAGTCGCAGGGTTGATGAGCAGTACTTC.

The rearrangement uses TRBV4-3 and TRBJ2-7, with 9 bases identical to TRBD2. The CDR3 contains 16 residues. The ends lost 0 bases at V and 9 bases at J; junction bases unmatched: 12. Germline V lookup: CDR1 LGHNA, CDR2 YSLEER. The DNA for the CDR3 is TGCGCCAGCAGCCAAGAAGTTGGGCTAGCGGGAATAGGGCAGTACTTC. Encoded protein: CASSQEVGLAGIGQYF.

This chain joins TRBV5-1 and TRBJ2-5, with TRBD2 as a possible D gene (6 bases). CDR3 length: 15 amino acids. Looked up from germline, CDR1 is SGHRS and CDR2 is YFSETQ. V lost 0 bases and J lost 5, with 14 bases in between. The CDR3 sequence is CASSLGGAAAETQYF. In DNA form, the CDR3 reads TGCGCCAGCAGCTTGGGCGGGGCGGCTGCGGAGACCCAGTACTTC.

This rearrangement joins TRBV28 to TRBJ1-1; weak D call: TRBD1 (5 bases). The CDR3 is 15 amino acids. Germline lookup yields CDR1 MDHEN and CDR2 SYDVKM. Trimming pared 3 bases from V and 5 bases from J, leaving 16 bases between. This chain's CDR3 is CASSLGGGGWTEAFF. CDR3 in DNA: TGTGCCAGCAGTTTGGGGGGTGGGGGATGGACTGAAGCTTTCTTT.

V usage is TRBV7-2 and J usage is TRBJ2-1, with D unclear. The CDR3 has 12 amino acids. V was cut by 1 base and J by 12 bases, with 10 bases left in between. The germline gives CDR1 SGHTA, CDR2 FQGNSA. This CDR3 reads CASSLVGLAQFF. The CDR3 bases are TGTGCCAGCAGCTTAGTGGGCCTGGCGCAGTTCTTC.

This chain links TRBV7-2 with TRBJ1-1, with no clear D. Trimming took off 5 bases at V and 0 bases at J, with 16 bases between the two ends. Per the germline V gene, CDR1 is SGHTA and CDR2 is FQGNSA. This CDR3 has 16 amino acids. The CDR3 reads CASSLRRGQVNTEAFF. DNA of the CDR3: TGTGCCAGCAGCCTCCGCCGGGGTCAGGTGAACACTGAAGCTTTCTTT.